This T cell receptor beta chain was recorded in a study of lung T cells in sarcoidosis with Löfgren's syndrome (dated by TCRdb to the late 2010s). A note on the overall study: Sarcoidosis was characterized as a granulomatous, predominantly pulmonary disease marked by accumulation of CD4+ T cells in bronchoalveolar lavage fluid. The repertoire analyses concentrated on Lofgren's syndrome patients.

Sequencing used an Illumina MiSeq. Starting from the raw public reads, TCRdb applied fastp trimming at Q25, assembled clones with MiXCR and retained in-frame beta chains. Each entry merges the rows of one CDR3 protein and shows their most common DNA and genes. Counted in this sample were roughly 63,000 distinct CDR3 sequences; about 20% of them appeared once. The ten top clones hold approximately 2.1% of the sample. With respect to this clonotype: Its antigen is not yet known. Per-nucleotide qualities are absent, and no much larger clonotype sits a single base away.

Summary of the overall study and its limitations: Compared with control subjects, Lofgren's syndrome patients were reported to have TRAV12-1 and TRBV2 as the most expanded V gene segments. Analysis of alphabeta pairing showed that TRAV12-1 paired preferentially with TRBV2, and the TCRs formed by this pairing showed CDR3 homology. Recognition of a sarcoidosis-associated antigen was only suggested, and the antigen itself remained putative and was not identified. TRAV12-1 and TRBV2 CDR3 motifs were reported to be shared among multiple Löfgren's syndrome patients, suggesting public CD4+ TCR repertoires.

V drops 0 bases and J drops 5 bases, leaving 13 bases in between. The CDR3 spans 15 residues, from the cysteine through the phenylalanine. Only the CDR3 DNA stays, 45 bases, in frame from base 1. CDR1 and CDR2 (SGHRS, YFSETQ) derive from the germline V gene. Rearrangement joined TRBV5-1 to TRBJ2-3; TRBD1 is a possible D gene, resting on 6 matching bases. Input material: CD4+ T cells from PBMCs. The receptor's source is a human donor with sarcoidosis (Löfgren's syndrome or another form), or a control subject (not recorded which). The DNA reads TGCGCCAGCAGCTTGGTTGGGGAAGGGGGAGATACGCAGTATTTT. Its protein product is CASSLVGEGGDTQYF.